The rows below give T cell receptor beta chains drawn from one sample of a study of blood T cell repertoires in COVID-19. Method: immunoSEQ multiplex PCR; TCRdb's copy keeps in-frame clones and lacks some. The sample has some 90,000 clones; 75% to 85% are singletons. Sequenced input: peripheral blood. These receptors all stem from a human donor in a cohort sampled during active COVID-19. Each CDR3 is given with its conserved first and last residue. Each record gives: D gene, J gene, V gene, clone size, CDR3 protein, CDR3 DNA. The D gene is left open where the match is weak. Expanded clones get a size class; other rows say once, few or many, or leave the size out.

D gene: NA; J gene: TRBJ2-2; V gene: TRBV5-1; clone size: NA; CDR3 protein: CASSAAGFTGELFF; CDR3 DNA: TGCGCCAGCAGCGCGGCAGGGTTCACCGGGGAGCTGTTTTTT
D gene: TRBD2; J gene: TRBJ2-7; V gene: TRBV18; clone size: once; CDR3 protein: CASSPPLVAGGQEQYF; CDR3 DNA: TGTGCCAGCTCACCACCGTTGGTAGCGGGAGGGCAAGAGCAGTACTTC
D gene: NA; J gene: TRBJ2-7; V gene: TRBV19; clone size: NA; CDR3 protein: CASSPLDSPYEQYF; CDR3 DNA: TGTGCCAGTAGTCCCCTGGACAGTCCCTACGAGCAGTACTTC
D gene: TRBD1; J gene: TRBJ1-5; V gene: TRBV28; clone size: NA; CDR3 protein: CASSAPTQGAGQPQHF; CDR3 DNA: TGTGCCAGCAGTGCCCCGACCCAGGGGGCGGGCCAGCCCCAGCATTTT
D gene: TRBD2; J gene: TRBJ2-3; V gene: TRBV27; clone size: NA; CDR3 protein: CASSLMGLAEDTQYF; CDR3 DNA: TGTGCCAGCAGTTTAATGGGACTAGCGGAAGATACGCAGTATTTT
D gene: NA; J gene: TRBJ2-6; V gene: TRBV30; clone size: NA; CDR3 protein: CARKKGTQGVLTF; CDR3 DNA: TGTGCCCGGAAGAAAGGGACTCAAGGCGTCCTGACTTTC
D gene: NA; J gene: TRBJ1-2; V gene: TRBV24-1; clone size: NA; CDR3 protein: CATSDGGVYGYTF; CDR3 DNA: TGTGCCACCAGTGATGGAGGGGTTTATGGCTACACCTTC
D gene: NA; J gene: TRBJ2-3; V gene: TRBV6-5; clone size: NA; CDR3 protein: CASRTGTQYF; CDR3 DNA: TGTGCCAGCCGCACAGGGACGCAGTATTTT
D gene: NA; J gene: TRBJ2-2; V gene: TRBV6-2/TRBV6-3; clone size: NA; CDR3 protein: CASSGGLYTGELFF; CDR3 DNA: TGTGCCAGCAGTGGGGGACTCTACACCGGGGAGCTGTTTTTT
D gene: TRBD2; J gene: TRBJ2-1; V gene: TRBV5-4; clone size: NA; CDR3 protein: CASSLAPSSGWFNEQFF; CDR3 DNA: TGTGCCAGCAGCTTGGCCCCGTCTAGCGGGTGGTTCAATGAGCAGTTCTTC
D gene: TRBD2; J gene: TRBJ2-7; V gene: TRBV5-8; clone size: NA; CDR3 protein: CASSLGGGRAHEQYF; CDR3 DNA: TGTGCCAGCAGCTTGGGTGGAGGGAGGGCCCACGAGCAGTACTTC
D gene: TRBD2; J gene: TRBJ2-3; V gene: TRBV5-1; clone size: NA; CDR3 protein: CASMVAGVESDTQYF; CDR3 DNA: TGCGCCAGCATGGTGGCGGGAGTGGAGTCAGATACGCAGTATTTT
D gene: NA; J gene: TRBJ1-4; V gene: TRBV25-1; clone size: NA; CDR3 protein: CASSEGGTNEKLFF; CDR3 DNA: TGTGCCAGCAGTGAAGGGGGGACTAATGAAAAACTGTTTTTT
D gene: NA; J gene: TRBJ2-7; V gene: TRBV7-9; clone size: few; CDR3 protein: CASSSGFWGERQYF; CDR3 DNA: TGTGCCAGCAGCTCAGGTTTCTGGGGGGAGAGGCAGTACTTC
D gene: TRBD1; J gene: TRBJ2-7; V gene: TRBV27; clone size: once; CDR3 protein: CASGTAYEQYF; CDR3 DNA: TGTGCCAGCGGGACAGCCTACGAGCAGTACTTC
D gene: TRBD2; J gene: TRBJ2-4; V gene: TRBV9; clone size: once; CDR3 protein: CASTINPAGDIQYF; CDR3 DNA: TGTGCCAGCACCATTAACCCGGCGGGGGACATTCAGTACTTC
D gene: TRBD1; J gene: TRBJ1-5; V gene: TRBV2; clone size: NA; CDR3 protein: CASSEARGRNQPQHF; CDR3 DNA: TGTGCCAGCAGTGAAGCCAGGGGGCGGAATCAGCCCCAGCATTTT
D gene: NA; J gene: TRBJ1-2; V gene: TRBV28; clone size: NA; CDR3 protein: CATYPVSEGYTF; CDR3 DNA: TGTGCCACCTATCCCGTTTCGGAGGGCTACACCTTC
D gene: TRBD1; J gene: TRBJ1-2; V gene: TRBV3-1/TRBV3-2; clone size: NA; CDR3 protein: CASSPKHFRQGFFYGYTF; CDR3 DNA: TGTGCCAGCAGCCCCAAGCATTTCAGACAGGGATTTTTCTATGGCTACACCTTC
D gene: NA; J gene: TRBJ1-5; V gene: TRBV2; clone size: NA; CDR3 protein: CASNGRVSSQPQHF; CDR3 DNA: TGTGCCAGCAATGGCAGGGTGTCTAGTCAGCCCCAGCATTTT
D gene: NA; J gene: TRBJ2-7; V gene: TRBV7-8; clone size: few; CDR3 protein: CASSLSRGAPSLPEQYF; CDR3 DNA: TGTGCCAGCAGCTTATCTCGCGGGGCCCCTTCCCTTCCCGAGCAGTACTTC
D gene: NA; J gene: TRBJ2-7; V gene: TRBV29-1; clone size: NA; CDR3 protein: CSVESPGSYEQYF; CDR3 DNA: TGCAGCGTTGAAAGCCCCGGGTCCTACGAGCAGTACTTC
D gene: NA; J gene: TRBJ2-5; V gene: TRBV11-3; clone size: NA; CDR3 protein: CASSLAAGETQYF; CDR3 DNA: TGTGCCAGCAGCTTAGCGGCAGGGGAGACCCAGTACTTC
D gene: NA; J gene: TRBJ2-1; V gene: TRBV5-1; clone size: NA; CDR3 protein: CASSFTQGSYNEQFF; CDR3 DNA: TGCGCCAGCAGCTTCACTCAGGGCTCCTACAATGAGCAGTTCTTC
D gene: TRBD1; J gene: TRBJ2-5; V gene: TRBV7-9; clone size: few; CDR3 protein: CASSFHQDGAGGFRKTQYF; CDR3 DNA: TGTGCCAGCAGCTTCCATCAGGATGGGGCAGGGGGCTTTCGGAAGACCCAGTACTTC
D gene: TRBD2; J gene: TRBJ2-7; V gene: TRBV18; clone size: NA; CDR3 protein: CASSPRREHEQYF; CDR3 DNA: TGTGCCAGCTCACCGAGGCGGGAGCACGAGCAGTACTTC
D gene: NA; J gene: TRBJ2-7; V gene: TRBV28; clone size: NA; CDR3 protein: CASSFPKRDKYYEQYF; CDR3 DNA: TGTGCCAGCAGTTTTCCAAAACGGGACAAATACTACGAGCAGTACTTC
D gene: NA; J gene: TRBJ2-7; V gene: TRBV18; clone size: few; CDR3 protein: CASSGLSYEQYF; CDR3 DNA: TGTGCCAGCTCAGGGCTCTCCTACGAGCAGTACTTC
D gene: TRBD1; J gene: TRBJ2-5; V gene: TRBV5-1; clone size: NA; CDR3 protein: CASSLMGQGEETQYF; CDR3 DNA: TGCGCCAGCAGCTTGATGGGACAGGGGGAGGAGACCCAGTACTTC
D gene: TRBD2; J gene: TRBJ2-5; V gene: TRBV5-4; clone size: once; CDR3 protein: CASSPRTGEGETQYF; CDR3 DNA: TGTGCCAGCAGCCCCCGGACGGGGGAGGGAGAGACCCAGTACTTC
D gene: NA; J gene: TRBJ1-4; V gene: TRBV4-1; clone size: NA; CDR3 protein: CASSQGGVRANEKLFF; CDR3 DNA: TGCGCCAGCAGCCAAGGGGGCGTTCGGGCTAATGAAAAACTGTTTTTT
D gene: TRBD1; J gene: TRBJ2-1; V gene: TRBV14; clone size: once; CDR3 protein: CASSPHRGSSYNEQFF; CDR3 DNA: TGTGCCAGCAGCCCACACAGGGGTAGCTCCTACAATGAGCAGTTCTTC
D gene: TRBD2; J gene: TRBJ2-3; V gene: TRBV11-3; clone size: NA; CDR3 protein: CASSPRTSGYTDTQYF; CDR3 DNA: TGTGCCAGCAGCCCGAGGACTAGCGGGTACACAGATACGCAGTATTTT
D gene: TRBD2; J gene: TRBJ2-7; V gene: TRBV10-1; clone size: NA; CDR3 protein: CASSAYGREAYEQYF; CDR3 DNA: TGCGCCAGCAGTGCCTATGGGCGGGAGGCCTACGAGCAGTACTTC
D gene: NA; J gene: TRBJ2-5; V gene: TRBV4-1; clone size: NA; CDR3 protein: CASSQVYGSQETQYF; CDR3 DNA: TGCGCCAGCAGCCAAGTTTATGGCAGCCAAGAGACCCAGTACTTC
D gene: NA; J gene: TRBJ2-7; V gene: TRBV3-1/TRBV3-2; clone size: NA; CDR3 protein: CASSQNRASNYEQYF; CDR3 DNA: TGTGCCAGCAGCCAAAACAGGGCGAGCAACTACGAGCAGTACTTC
D gene: TRBD1; J gene: TRBJ2-7; V gene: TRBV5-4; clone size: NA; CDR3 protein: CASSFGDREAYEQYF; CDR3 DNA: TGTGCCAGCAGCTTCGGAGACAGGGAAGCCTACGAGCAGTACTTC
D gene: TRBD1; J gene: TRBJ2-1; V gene: TRBV10-3; clone size: NA; CDR3 protein: CAIGPGQGAREQFF; CDR3 DNA: TGTGCCATTGGCCCGGGACAGGGGGCCCGTGAGCAGTTCTTC
D gene: TRBD1; J gene: TRBJ1-2; V gene: TRBV30; clone size: few; CDR3 protein: CAWTRGTGGTYGYTF; CDR3 DNA: TGTGCCTGGACACGCGGGACAGGGGGAACCTATGGCTACACCTTC
D gene: NA; J gene: TRBJ1-6; V gene: TRBV6-6; clone size: NA; CDR3 protein: CASRQGNSPLHF; CDR3 DNA: TGTGCCAGCAGACAGGGTAATTCACCCCTCCACTTT
D gene: TRBD1; J gene: TRBJ1-2; V gene: TRBV10-3; clone size: once; CDR3 protein: CAISDRGGGYTF; CDR3 DNA: TGTGCCATCTCCGACAGGGGGGGTGGCTACACCTTC
D gene: NA; J gene: TRBJ1-2; V gene: TRBV11-2; clone size: NA; CDR3 protein: CASSFSGFGGYTF; CDR3 DNA: TGTGCCAGCAGCTTTTCGGGTTTCGGGGGCTACACCTTC
D gene: NA; J gene: TRBJ1-2; V gene: TRBV19; clone size: NA; CDR3 protein: CASISGQGYEAGYTF; CDR3 DNA: TGTGCCAGTATTAGCGGGCAGGGGTATGAGGCTGGCTACACCTTC
D gene: TRBD2; J gene: TRBJ2-1; V gene: TRBV6-2/TRBV6-3; clone size: NA; CDR3 protein: CASSLAGVLFDEQFF; CDR3 DNA: TGTGCCAGCAGTTTGGCGGGAGTCCTTTTTGATGAGCAGTTCTTC
D gene: NA; J gene: TRBJ2-5; V gene: TRBV24-1; clone size: NA; CDR3 protein: CATSANAQGSQETQYF; CDR3 DNA: TGTGCCACCAGTGCTAACGCCCAGGGTAGCCAGGAGACCCAGTACTTC
D gene: TRBD1; J gene: TRBJ1-1; V gene: TRBV5-4; clone size: once; CDR3 protein: CASSIQGRGTEAFF; CDR3 DNA: TGTGCCAGCAGCATACAGGGGCGGGGCACTGAAGCTTTCTTT
D gene: TRBD2; J gene: TRBJ2-5; V gene: TRBV9; clone size: NA; CDR3 protein: CASSVGVGREETQYF; CDR3 DNA: TGTGCCAGCAGCGTAGGTGTCGGGAGGGAAGAGACCCAGTACTTC
D gene: TRBD2; J gene: TRBJ2-7; V gene: TRBV7-2; clone size: NA; CDR3 protein: CASSRREGGDEQYF; CDR3 DNA: TGTGCCAGCAGCAGACGGGAGGGAGGCGACGAGCAGTACTTC
D gene: NA; J gene: TRBJ1-1; V gene: TRBV11-2; clone size: NA; CDR3 protein: CASSLAPRTEAFF; CDR3 DNA: TGTGCCAGCAGCTTAGCCCCCCGGACTGAAGCTTTCTTT
D gene: TRBD2; J gene: TRBJ2-7; V gene: TRBV7-8; clone size: NA; CDR3 protein: CASSFPGGRVYEQYF; CDR3 DNA: TGTGCCAGCAGCTTTCCGGGAGGGCGGGTCTACGAGCAGTACTTC
D gene: NA; J gene: TRBJ1-1; V gene: TRBV27; clone size: NA; CDR3 protein: CASSTLGQGNTEAFF; CDR3 DNA: TGTGCCAGCAGTACGTTAGGTCAGGGGAACACTGAAGCTTTCTTT
D gene: TRBD1; J gene: TRBJ1-5; V gene: TRBV2; clone size: NA; CDR3 protein: CASSEGAGQYQPQHF; CDR3 DNA: TGTGCCAGCAGTGAAGGTGCGGGACAGTATCAGCCCCAGCATTTT